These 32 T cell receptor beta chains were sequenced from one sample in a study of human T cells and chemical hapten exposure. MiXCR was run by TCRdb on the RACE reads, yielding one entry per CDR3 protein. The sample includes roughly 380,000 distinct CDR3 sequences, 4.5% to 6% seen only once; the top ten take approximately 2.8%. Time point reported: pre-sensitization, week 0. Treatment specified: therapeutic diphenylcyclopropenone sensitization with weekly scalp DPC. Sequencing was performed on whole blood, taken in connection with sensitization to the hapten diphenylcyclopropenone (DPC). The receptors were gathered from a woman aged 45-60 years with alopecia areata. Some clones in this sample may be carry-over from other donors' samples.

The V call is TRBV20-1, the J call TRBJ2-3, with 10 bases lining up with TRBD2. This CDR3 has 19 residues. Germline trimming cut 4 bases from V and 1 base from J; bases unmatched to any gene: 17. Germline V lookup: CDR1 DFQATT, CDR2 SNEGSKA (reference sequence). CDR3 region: CSATGRVSGRAAGTDTQYF. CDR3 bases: TGCAGTGCTACCGGCCGGGTCAGCGGGAGGGCAGCTGGCACAGATACGCAGTATTTT.

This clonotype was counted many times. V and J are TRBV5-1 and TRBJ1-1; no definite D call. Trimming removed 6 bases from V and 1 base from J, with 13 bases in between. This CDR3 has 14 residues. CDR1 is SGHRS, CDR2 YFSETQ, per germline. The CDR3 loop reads CASKVTETNTEAFF. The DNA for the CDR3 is TGCGCCAGCAAAGTTACAGAAACGAACACTGAAGCTTTCTTT.

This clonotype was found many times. Here the CDR3 reads CASSFASTDTQYF. As DNA, the CDR3 is TGTGCCAGCAGCTTCGCTAGCACAGATACGCAGTATTTT. The chain employs TRBV12-3 or TRBV12-4 and TRBJ2-3; D gene unclear. Trimming removed 6 bases from V and 0 bases from J, with 7 bases in between. The CDR3 covers 13 residues.

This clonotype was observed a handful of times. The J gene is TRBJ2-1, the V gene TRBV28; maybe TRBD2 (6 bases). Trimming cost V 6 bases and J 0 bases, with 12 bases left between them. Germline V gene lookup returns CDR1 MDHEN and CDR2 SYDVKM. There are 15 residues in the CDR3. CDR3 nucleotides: TGTGCCAGCAGCTTCCGGGAGAGCTCCTACAATGAGCAGTTCTTC. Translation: CASSFRESSYNEQFF.

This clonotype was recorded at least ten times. CDR3 nucleotide sequence: TGTGCCAGCAGCTTAGGGAGGAGGGAAGCTTTCTTT. This encodes CASSLGRREAFF. The rearrangement joins TRBV7-9 to TRBJ1-1, with unresolved D. The CDR3 covers 12 residues. Germline V gives CDR1 SEHNR, CDR2 FQNEAQ (reference sequence). The germline V and J ends were trimmed by 1 base and 8 bases, with 8 bases remaining between them.

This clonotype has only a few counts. CDR3 DNA: TGTGCCAGCAGTTTATCTGGGGACCCAAAGGCGCAGTATTTT. Translating gives CASSLSGDPKAQYF. The V call is TRBV28, the J call TRBJ2-3; D tentatively fits TRBD1 or TRBD2 (5 bases each). V was trimmed by 1 base and J by 10 bases, leaving 15 bases between them. The CDR3 totals 14 residues. Looked up from germline, CDR1 is MDHEN and CDR2 is SYDVKM.

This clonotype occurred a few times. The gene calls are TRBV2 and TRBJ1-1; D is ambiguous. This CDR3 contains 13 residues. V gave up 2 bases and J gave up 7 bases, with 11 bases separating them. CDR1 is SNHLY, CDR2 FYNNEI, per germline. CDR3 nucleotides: TGTGCCAGCAGTGAAACGGACGTCTTTGAAGCTTTCTTT. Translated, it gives CASSETDVFEAFF.

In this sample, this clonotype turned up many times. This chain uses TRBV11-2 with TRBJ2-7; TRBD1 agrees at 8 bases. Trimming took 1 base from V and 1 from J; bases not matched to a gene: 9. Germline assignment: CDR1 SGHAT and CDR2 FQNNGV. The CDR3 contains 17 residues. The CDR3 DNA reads TGTGCCAGCAGCTTAGCCTTCGCAGGGACAGGTTCCTACGAGCAGTACTTC. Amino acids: CASSLAFAGTGSYEQYF.

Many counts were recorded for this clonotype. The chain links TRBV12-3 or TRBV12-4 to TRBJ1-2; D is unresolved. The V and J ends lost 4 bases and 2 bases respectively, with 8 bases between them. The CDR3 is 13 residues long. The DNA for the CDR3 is TGTGCCAGCAGTTGGACTGAAAACTATGGCTACACCTTC. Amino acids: CASSWTENYGYTF.

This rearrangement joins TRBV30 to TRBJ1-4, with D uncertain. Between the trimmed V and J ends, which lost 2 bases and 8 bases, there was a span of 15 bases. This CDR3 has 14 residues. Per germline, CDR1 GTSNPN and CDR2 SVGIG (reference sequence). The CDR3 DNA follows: TGTGCCTGGAGTACCCCGGAGAGAGGGGAAAAACTGTTTTTT. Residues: CAWSTPERGEKLFF.

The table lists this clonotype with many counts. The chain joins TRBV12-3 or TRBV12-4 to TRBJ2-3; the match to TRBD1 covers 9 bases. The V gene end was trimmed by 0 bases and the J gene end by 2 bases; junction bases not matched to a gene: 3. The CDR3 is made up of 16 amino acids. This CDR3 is CASSLAGTGNTDTQYF. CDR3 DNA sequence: TGTGCCAGCAGTTTAGCAGGGACAGGGAACACAGATACGCAGTATTTT.

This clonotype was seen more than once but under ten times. The CDR3 DNA follows: TGTGCCAGCAGTTACCCGGGCAGGGGGTTAACTGAAGCTTTCTTT. Translation: CASSYPGRGLTEAFF. The genes are TRBV6-5 and TRBJ1-1; 7 bases map to TRBD1. The CDR3 is made up of 15 amino acids. J was trimmed by 5 bases and V by 2 bases; bases with no gene match: 8. Germline-derived CDR1 and CDR2 are MNHEY and SVGAGI.

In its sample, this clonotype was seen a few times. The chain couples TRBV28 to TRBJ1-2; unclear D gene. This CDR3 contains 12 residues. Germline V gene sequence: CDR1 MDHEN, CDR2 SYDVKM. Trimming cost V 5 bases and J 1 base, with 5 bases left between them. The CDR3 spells CASSNSNYGYTF. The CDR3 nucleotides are TGTGCCAGCAGTAACAGTAACTATGGCTACACCTTC.

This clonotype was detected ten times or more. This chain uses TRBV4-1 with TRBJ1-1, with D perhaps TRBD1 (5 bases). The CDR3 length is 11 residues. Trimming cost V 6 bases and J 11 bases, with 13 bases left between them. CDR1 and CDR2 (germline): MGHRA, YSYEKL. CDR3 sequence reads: CASSRGVEAFF. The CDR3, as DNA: TGCGCCAGCAGTCGAGGGGTTGAGGCTTTCTTT.

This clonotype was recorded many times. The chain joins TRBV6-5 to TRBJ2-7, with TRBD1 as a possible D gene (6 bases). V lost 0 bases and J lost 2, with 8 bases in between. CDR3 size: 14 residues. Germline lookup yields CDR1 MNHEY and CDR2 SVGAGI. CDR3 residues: CASSYSRDTYEQYF. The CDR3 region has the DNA TGTGCCAGCAGTTACTCGAGGGACACCTACGAGCAGTACTTC.

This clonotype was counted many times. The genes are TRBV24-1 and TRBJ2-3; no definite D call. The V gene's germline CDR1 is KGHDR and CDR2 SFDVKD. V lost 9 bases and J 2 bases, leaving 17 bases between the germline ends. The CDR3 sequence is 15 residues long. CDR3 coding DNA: TGTGCCACCTCCTCAGCCGGACCCGACACAGATACGCAGTATTTT. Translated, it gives CATSSAGPDTDTQYF.

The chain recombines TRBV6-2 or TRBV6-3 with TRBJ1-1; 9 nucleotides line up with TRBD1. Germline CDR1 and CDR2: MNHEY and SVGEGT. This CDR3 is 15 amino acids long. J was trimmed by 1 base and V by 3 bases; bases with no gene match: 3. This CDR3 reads CASSYGDRENTEAFF. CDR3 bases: TGTGCCAGCAGTTATGGGGACAGGGAGAACACTGAAGCTTTCTTT.

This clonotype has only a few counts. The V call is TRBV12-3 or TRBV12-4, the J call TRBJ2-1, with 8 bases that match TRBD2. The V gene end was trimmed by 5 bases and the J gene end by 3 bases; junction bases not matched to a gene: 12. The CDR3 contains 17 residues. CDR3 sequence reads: CASSPPRGGRSYNEQFF. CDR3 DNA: TGTGCCAGCAGTCCCCCACGGGGGGGCCGAAGCTACAATGAGCAGTTCTTC.

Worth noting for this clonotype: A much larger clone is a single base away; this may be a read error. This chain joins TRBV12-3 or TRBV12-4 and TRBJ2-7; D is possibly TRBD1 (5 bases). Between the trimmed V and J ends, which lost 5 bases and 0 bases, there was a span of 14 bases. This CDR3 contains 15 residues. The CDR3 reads CASSPSRGNSYEQYF. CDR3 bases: TGTGCCAGCAGTCCGTCAAGGGGCAACTCCTACGAGCAGTACTTC.

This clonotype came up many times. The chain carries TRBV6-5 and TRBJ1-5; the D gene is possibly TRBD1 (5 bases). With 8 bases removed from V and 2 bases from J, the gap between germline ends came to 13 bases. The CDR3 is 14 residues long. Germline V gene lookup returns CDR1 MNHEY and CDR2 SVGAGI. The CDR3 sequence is CASGGNRGNQPQHF. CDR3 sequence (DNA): TGTGCCAGCGGGGGGAATCGGGGCAATCAGCCCCAGCATTTT.

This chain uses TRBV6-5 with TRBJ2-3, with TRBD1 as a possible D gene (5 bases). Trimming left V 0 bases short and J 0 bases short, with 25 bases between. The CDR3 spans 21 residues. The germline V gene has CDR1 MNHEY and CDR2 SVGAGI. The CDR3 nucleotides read TGTGCCAGCAGTTACTCGAATAAGGGCAGGGTTGGGGCTTTTAGCACAGATACGCAGTATTTT. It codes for CASSYSNKGRVGAFSTDTQYF.

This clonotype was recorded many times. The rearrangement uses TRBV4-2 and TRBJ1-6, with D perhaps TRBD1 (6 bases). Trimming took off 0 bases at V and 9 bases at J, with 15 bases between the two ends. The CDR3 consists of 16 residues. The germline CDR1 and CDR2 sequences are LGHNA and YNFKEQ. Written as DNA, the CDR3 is TGTGCCAGCAGCCAAGACCACGGACAGAGCGGTTCACCCCTCCACTTT. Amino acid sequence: CASSQDHGQSGSPLHF.

CDR3 protein: CASSTDARNTEAFF. The CDR3 DNA is TGTGCCAGCAGCACGGACGCGAGGAACACTGAAGCTTTCTTT. The chain carries TRBV7-2 and TRBJ1-1; D ambiguous. The CDR3 loop spans 14 amino acids. The V gene's germline CDR1 is SGHTA and CDR2 FQGNSA. V lost 5 bases and J 1 base, leaving 11 bases between the germline ends.

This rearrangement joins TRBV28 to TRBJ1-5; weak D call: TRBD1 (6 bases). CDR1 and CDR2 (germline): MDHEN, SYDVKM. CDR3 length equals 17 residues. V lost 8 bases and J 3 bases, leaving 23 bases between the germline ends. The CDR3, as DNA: TGTGCCAGCGTACGAGGTGGGGGGCCAGGAATCAATCAGCCCCAGCATTTT. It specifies CASVRGGGPGINQPQHF.

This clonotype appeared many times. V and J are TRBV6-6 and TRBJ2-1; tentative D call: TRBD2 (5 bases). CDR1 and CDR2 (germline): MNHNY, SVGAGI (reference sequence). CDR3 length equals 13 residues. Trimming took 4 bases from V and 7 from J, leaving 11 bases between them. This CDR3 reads CASSSTRGNEQFF. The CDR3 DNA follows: TGTGCCAGCAGTTCTACTCGGGGAAATGAGCAGTTCTTC.

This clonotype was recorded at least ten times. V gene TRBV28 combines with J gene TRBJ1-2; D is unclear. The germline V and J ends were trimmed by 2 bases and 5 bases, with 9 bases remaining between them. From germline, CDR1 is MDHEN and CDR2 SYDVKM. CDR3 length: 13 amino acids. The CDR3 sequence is CASSLRSDYGYTF. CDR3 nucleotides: TGTGCCAGCAGTTTACGGTCCGATTATGGCTACACCTTC.

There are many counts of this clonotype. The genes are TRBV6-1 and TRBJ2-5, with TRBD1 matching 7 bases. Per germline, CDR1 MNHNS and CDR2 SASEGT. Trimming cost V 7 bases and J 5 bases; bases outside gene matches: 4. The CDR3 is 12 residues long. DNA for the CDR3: TGTGCCAGCAAGAAGGGGGCGGAGACCCAGTACTTC. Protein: CASKKGAETQYF.

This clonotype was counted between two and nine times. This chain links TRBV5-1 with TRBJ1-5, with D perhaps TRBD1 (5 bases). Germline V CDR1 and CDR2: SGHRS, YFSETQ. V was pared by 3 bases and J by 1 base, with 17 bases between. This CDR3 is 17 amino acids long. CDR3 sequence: CASSSPGGVESNQPQHF. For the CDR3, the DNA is TGCGCCAGCAGCTCCCCCGGGGGGGTCGAGAGCAATCAGCCCCAGCATTTT.

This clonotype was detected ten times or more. Here the CDR3 DNA reads TGTGCCAGCTCACCACGAGCGGGAGATACGCAGTATTTT. This codes for CASSPRAGDTQYF. V and J are TRBV18 and TRBJ2-3; a weak D match, TRBD2 (6 bases). Germline values: CDR1 KGHSH, CDR2 LQKENI. The CDR3 runs to 13 residues. Trimming took 1 base from V and 5 from J, leaving 7 bases between them.

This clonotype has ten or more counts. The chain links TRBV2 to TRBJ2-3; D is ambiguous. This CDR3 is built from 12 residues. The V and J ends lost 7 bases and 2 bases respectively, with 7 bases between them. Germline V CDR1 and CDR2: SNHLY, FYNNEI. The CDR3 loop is CASTMATDTQYF. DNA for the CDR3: TGTGCCAGCACGATGGCCACAGATACGCAGTATTTT.

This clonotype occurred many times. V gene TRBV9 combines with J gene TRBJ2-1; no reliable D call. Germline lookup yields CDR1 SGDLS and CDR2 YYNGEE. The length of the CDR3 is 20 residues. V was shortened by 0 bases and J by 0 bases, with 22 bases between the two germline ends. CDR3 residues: CASSVELSGEIPSSYNEQFF. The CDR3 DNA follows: TGTGCCAGCAGCGTAGAACTGTCGGGCGAGATCCCTAGCTCCTACAATGAGCAGTTCTTC.

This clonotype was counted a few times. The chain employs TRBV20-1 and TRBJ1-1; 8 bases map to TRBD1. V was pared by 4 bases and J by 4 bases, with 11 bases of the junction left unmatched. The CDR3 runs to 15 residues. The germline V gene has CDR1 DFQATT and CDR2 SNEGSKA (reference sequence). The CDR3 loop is CSAKQGAVRGTEAFF. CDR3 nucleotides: TGCAGTGCTAAGCAGGGGGCGGTCAGGGGCACTGAAGCTTTCTTT.